This paragraph reports one T cell receptor beta chain. Per germline, CDR1 SGHAT and CDR2 FQNNGV. The CDR3 totals 11 residues. The V gene lost 3 bases and the J gene lost 13 bases, with 10 bases spanning the gap. This record belongs to a study of shared clonotypes between healthy human individuals. Study-wide context: Three plates were used per donor for CD4 naive, three for CD4 memory, two for CD8 naive and one for CD8 memory.

Naive CD8 cells lacked CD45RO, underwent positive selection for CCR7 and left out terminally differentiated effector memory CD45RA+ cells. The method was immunoSEQ multiplex PCR; TCRdb's version includes in-frame clones alone and lacks a portion of them. The sample lists around 2,000,000 clones; about 95% were seen once. Sequenced input: naive CD8+ T cells sorted from blood. This receptor was taken from a man between 18 and 35 years old in good health. The gene calls are TRBV11-2 and TRBJ2-1; D is unresolved. The CDR3 nucleotides read TGTGCCAGCAGCTTCGGCGGTCTCCAGTTCTTC. Amino acids: CASSFGGLQFF.